One sample yielded the 14 T cell receptor beta chains listed below, sequenced in a study of blood T cell repertoires in COVID-19. TCRdb keeps only in-frame clones here, not all; method: immunoSEQ multiplex PCR. The profile shows some 200,000 clones, just over 85% of them singletons. Sequencing was done on a sample of peripheral blood. The receptor source for this set is a man older than 75 with acute or convalescent COVID-19.

This clone appeared once. The chain has TRBV5-1 and TRBJ1-2, with 10 bases aligning to TRBD1. The V gene end was trimmed by 0 bases and the J gene end by 8 bases; junction bases not matched to a gene: 7. The V gene's germline CDR1 is SGHRS and CDR2 YFSETQ. The CDR3 totals 15 residues. The CDR3 loop is CASSLGTGGARGYTF. The CDR3 bases are TGCGCCAGCAGCTTGGGGACAGGGGGTGCTCGCGGCTACACCTTC.

J is TRBJ2-1 and V is TRBV14; the match to TRBD2 covers 7 bases. The V gene's germline CDR1 is SGHDN and CDR2 FVKESK. The CDR3 is 14 residues long. Trimming removed 2 bases from V and 5 bases from J; junction bases left unmatched: 3. The CDR3 DNA sequence: TGTGCCAGCAGCCAATATACTAGCGACAATGAGCAGTTCTTC. Its protein product is CASSQYTSDNEQFF.

The chain joins TRBV15 to TRBJ1-2, with unresolved D. This CDR3 contains 15 residues. Germline V lookup: CDR1 LNHNV, CDR2 YYDKDF (reference sequence). Trimming removed 1 base at V and 0 bases at J, with 9 bases between. The CDR3 spells CATSRVRASNYGYTF. CDR3 DNA: TGTGCCACCAGCAGAGTTCGCGCCTCTAACTATGGCTACACCTTC.

The genes are TRBV7-8 and TRBJ2-7; 14 bases align to TRBD2. The CDR3 is made up of 15 amino acids. The V and J ends lost 5 bases and 5 bases, in that order; junction bases with no gene match: 5. CDR1 and CDR2 from the germline V gene are SGHVS and FQNEAQ. CDR3 sequence (DNA): TGTGCCAGCAGCCGAGGGACTAGCGGGAGAAACGAGCAGTACTTC. Protein product: CASSRGTSGRNEQYF.

The table lists this clone with a few counts. The CDR3 region is CASSGTSGSVNTGELFF. CDR3 DNA: TGTGCCAGCAGTGGGACTAGCGGGAGTGTCAACACCGGGGAGCTGTTTTTT. V and J are TRBV6-2 or TRBV6-3 and TRBJ2-2; TRBD2 agrees at 14 bases. Germline V gene lookup returns CDR1 MNHEY and CDR2 SVGEGT. The trim removed 5 bases at V and 2 bases at J, leaving 4 bases unmatched. This CDR3 is 17 amino acids long.

This clone was recorded only once. The chain carries TRBV6-2 or TRBV6-3 and TRBJ2-7; 7 bases agree with TRBD2. V lost 6 bases and J lost 0; bases outside the gene matches: 14. CDR1 MNHEY and CDR2 SVGEGT come from the germline V gene. The CDR3 contains 17 residues. CDR3 bases: TGTGCCAGCAGCCACGCCCAGAGCGGGATAAGCTCCTACGAGCAGTACGTC. Translated, it gives CASSHAQSGISSYEQYV.

In its sample, this clone was seen once. The chain uses TRBV6-2 or TRBV6-3 and TRBJ2-4; TRBD1 matches at 10 bases. The CDR3 has 15 residues. Germline CDR1 and CDR2: MNHEY and SVGEGT. Trimming cost V 4 bases and J 1 base; bases outside gene matches: 1. The CDR3 reads CASSWGQGAKNIQYF. CDR3 nucleotide sequence: TGTGCCAGCAGTTGGGGACAGGGGGCCAAAAACATTCAGTACTTC.

The chain combines TRBV4-3 with TRBJ2-4; 7 bases agree with TRBD2. Per the germline V gene, CDR1 is LGHNA and CDR2 is YSLEER. Trimming cost V 0 bases and J 1 base; bases outside gene matches: 6. This CDR3 comprises 17 residues. CDR3 protein: CASSQDLRLAAKNIQYF. CDR3 sequence (DNA): TGCGCCAGCAGCCAAGACCTGAGACTAGCCGCCAAAAACATTCAGTACTTC.

Here the CDR3 reads CASSPDGTNYGYTF. The CDR3 DNA is TGTGCCAGCTCACCCGACGGGACAAACTATGGCTACACCTTC. The chain is built from TRBV18 and TRBJ1-2; TRBD1 is a possible D gene (6 bases). Germline V gene data show CDR1 as KGHSH and CDR2 as LQKENI. V gave up 3 bases and J gave up 2 bases, with 10 bases separating them. The CDR3 loop spans 14 amino acids.

The genes are TRBV30 and TRBJ2-5; 7 bases fit TRBD1. Trimming took 0 bases from V and 3 from J; bases not matched to a gene: 1. This CDR3 has 13 amino acids. Germline loops: CDR1 GTSNPN, CDR2 SVGIG (reference sequence). The CDR3 DNA follows: TGTGCCTGGAGTGTACAGGGGAAAGAGACCCAGTACTTC. Its protein product is CAWSVQGKETQYF. Full variable domain (remainder filled in from reference TRBV30 and TRBJ2-5): SQTIHQWPATLVQPVGSPLSLECTVEGTSNPNLYWYRQAAGRGLQLLFYSVGIGQISSEVPQNLSASRPQDRQFILSSKKLLLSDSGFYLCAWSVQGKETQYFGPGTRLLVL.

The J gene is TRBJ2-2, the V gene TRBV24-1, with 7 bases aligning to TRBD1. The length of the CDR3 is 16 residues. V lost 3 bases and J lost 5; bases outside the gene matches: 8. The germline CDR1 and CDR2 sequences are KGHDR and SFDVKD. The CDR3 DNA reads TGTGCCACCAGTGATGCACTACAGGGGTGGACCGGGGAGCTGTTTTTT. Amino acids: CATSDALQGWTGELFF.

The genes are TRBV15 and TRBJ2-7; 7 bases line up with TRBD1. The CDR3 length is 15 residues. The V and J ends lost 5 bases and 5 bases, in that order; junction bases with no gene match: 12. Germline V CDR1 and CDR2: LNHNV, YYDKDF (reference sequence). CDR3 residues: CATSDQWTGMDEQYF. CDR3 bases: TGTGCCACCAGCGACCAATGGACAGGAATGGACGAGCAGTACTTC.

The rearrangement links TRBV5-5 to TRBJ2-6; D possibly corresponds to TRBD2 (5 bases). Per the germline V gene, CDR1 is SGHKS and CDR2 is YYEKEE (reference sequence). This CDR3 is 15 amino acids long. The V and J ends lost 0 bases and 4 bases respectively, with 8 bases between them. CDR3: CASSLGPGGANVLTF. The CDR3 nucleotides are TGTGCCAGCAGCTTGGGCCCGGGAGGGGCCAACGTCCTGACTTTC.

The chain carries TRBV19 and TRBJ1-5; 8 nucleotides align to TRBD1. Germline CDR1 reads LNHDA; CDR2 reads SQIVND (reference sequence). CDR3 length: 16 residues. V shed 9 bases and J 1 base; nucleotides not matched to a gene: 11. The DNA for the CDR3 is TGTGCCAGCGTTTTACAGGGGGTAGGGAGCAATCAGCCCCAGCATTTT. It translates to CASVLQGVGSNQPQHF.